This T cell receptor beta chain was recorded in a study of T cell responses to AZD1222 COVID-19 vaccine (dated by TCRdb to the early 2020s). About the investigation overall: A total of 233 trial participants underwent TCR sequencing, of whom 207 received two doses of AZD1222 and some 25 received two doses of the MenACWY control vaccine. Enrollment into the trials was organized by age into subgroups of 18-55, 56-69 and 70-plus years, and those subgroups contained approximately 160, 26 and 62 TCR-sequenced participants, respectively.

Points on this clone: No cognate antigen has been identified for it. No much larger clone is present one base from it, and per-base qualities are unavailable.

The CDR3 has 15 amino acids, counting the end cysteine and phenylalanine. The only DNA kept is the CDR3, 45 bases in frame from the first base. In the germline V gene, CDR1 corresponds to KGHSH and CDR2 to LQKENI. V ends up 5 bases short and J 7 bases short, with an unmatched junction base count of 10. The meaning of the sample's time point label: about 28 days (+/-7) after the second vaccine dose. Because spike-specific TCR depth and breadth did not differ between the two schedules, AZD1222 recipients who got a second dose at roughly 4 weeks were pooled with those who got a second dose at roughly 12 weeks. Samples from vaccinated people were obtained from the UK trials COV001 and COV002, which included a single-blind randomized controlled phase 2/3 trial of AZD1222 (ChAdOx1 nCoV-19) in healthy adults. For TCRbeta chain sequencing, PBMC samples were collected from trial participants at day 0 and at day 28 after the second dose.

Broader findings and caveats from the paper: In the small 56-69-year group, the increase in depth fell short of significance, most likely because of low power. No day 14 peak-response samples were available, so repertoires were characterized only after the peak T cell response. Vaccine-associated CD4 TCRs spanned the whole spike protein, with dominant responses in regions 160-218 and 743-854. Spike-specific TCR breadth and depth rose significantly after two AZD1222 doses compared with day 0 and with MenACWY recipients. Conclusions about previously exposed vaccinees were limited because only a handful of AZD1222 recipients were SARS-CoV-2 seropositive at baseline. Epitopes outside the regions mutated in the B.1.351 and B.1.1.7 variants were reportedly recognized by nearly half of the unique spike-specific TCRs. Participants were mostly white British and included more females than males, and it was suggested by the authors that clonal diversity may have been underestimated.

The CDR3 regions of human TCRbeta chains were analyzed by immunosequencing. The source study handled its data this way. Repertoire TCRs were matched against a reference library of SARS-CoV-2-specific TCRs generated with the MIRA antigen-specificity platform. Breadth was defined as the fraction of unique TCRs that were SARS-CoV-2-associated. Depth was defined as the fraction of total T cells that were SARS-CoV-2-associated. Using the MIRA data, every spike-specific TCR was mapped to the spike region that the TCR reacted to and assigned to either a CD4 or a CD8 class. Log10-transformed breadth and depth values were compared by one-way ANOVA with Sidak's multiple comparisons tests. What TCRdb holds here is the immuneACCESS table cut down to in-frame rearrangements. Part of the clones is not present; checked against another copy, under half of the missing clones reflect an unresolved V gene, and the others are unexplained. The DNA gave D and trimming, while V, J and clone size come from that table. In all, the sample holds 95,000 to 100,000 clones, and about 87% of those were seen once. The biggest ten clones account for more than 8.5% of the sample.

The source was peripheral blood, collected 28 days after the second AZD1222 dose. The rearrangement joined TRBV18 to TRBJ2-1; the junction holds 8 bases that match TRBD1. This sequence was found in an adult who received the AZD1222 COVID-19 vaccine. The CDR3 protein: CASSSLGTGGNEQFF. The DNA sequence follows: TGTGCCAGCTCATCCCTCGGGACAGGTGGGAATGAGCAGTTCTTC.